This T cell receptor beta chain appears in the sequencing data of a study of spatial heterogeneity in lung cancer. Study as a whole: Untreated early-stage non-small cell lung cancer patients, 65 to 90 in total, were the donors. The study consistently detected more beta-chain than alpha-chain sequences.

This clonotype was counted at least ten times. TCRdb passed the 5' RACE reads through MiXCR, listing each CDR3 protein once. This sample has roughly 30,000 distinct CDR3 sequences; about 10% occur once, and the top ten carry over 25%. Time point given: blood at routine non-recurrence follow-up after resection. The authors sequenced whole RNA from tumor, nontumor lung or frozen PBMC without sorting. Trimming left V 5 bases short and J 6 bases short, with 10 bases between. The V gene's germline CDR1 is SGHTA and CDR2 FQGNSA. This CDR3 is 12 amino acids long. The chain couples TRBV7-2 to TRBJ1-2; tentative D call: TRBD1 (6 bases). This clonotype was sampled from a female donor with early-stage non-small cell lung cancer. Sequences were derived from PBMCs, sampled at follow-up. This CDR3 reads CASSPGEDGYTF. In nucleotides, the CDR3 is TGTGCCAGCAGCCCAGGGGAGGATGGCTACACCTTC.